This T cell receptor (beta chain) was sequenced in a study of blood T cells in healthy people across ages. Per sample, extraction of total RNA gave at least 5 micrograms in every case. A second PCR of about 7 to 11 cycles used a sample-barcoded 5' primer and a J-beta primer mix. Each cDNA molecule, via a template-switch adaptor with 12 random nucleotides, was tagged. Every sample gave at least 2.5 million paired-end reads containing CDR3. TCRdb analysed the 5' RACE reads with MiXCR anew, one entry per CDR3 protein. Found here are 700,000 to 950,000 distinct CDR3 sequences, more than 40% of them singletons; the top ten hold roughly 20%. This clonotype was detected ten times or more. Looked up from germline, CDR1 is LGHNA and CDR2 is YNFKEQ. V trimming: 4 bases; J trimming: 7 bases; junction bases outside the gene matches: 5. This CDR3 comprises 14 residues.

The TCR originated in an older woman in good health. This chain connects TRBV4-2 to TRBJ2-1; 9 bases match TRBD1. The sample consisted of blood. The CDR3 protein is CASSPGQGSNEQFF. As DNA, the CDR3 is TGTGCCAGCAGCCCGGGACAGGGTTCGAATGAGCAGTTCTTC.